Below are 26 T cell receptor beta chains sequenced from a single sample in a study of cytomegalovirus exposure and HLA in healthy donors. Use of 60 Vbeta and 13 Jbeta primers characterized the PCR. Clones were read by immunoSEQ multiplex PCR, and TCRdb kept only the in-frame ones, dropping some. The sample holds 120,000 or so clones; approximately 80% are singletons and the top ten take around 3.5%. The sample was PBMCs. Receptors were obtained from a human donor in good health.

This clone has a handful of counts. This chain links TRBV5-1 with TRBJ1-1, with 8 bases identical to TRBD1. With V trimmed by 4 bases and J by 5 bases, 7 bases remained unmatched. The CDR3 extends over 14 amino acids. From germline, CDR1 is SGHRS and CDR2 YFSETQ. CDR3 sequence reads: CASSPGGSGTEAFF. Here the CDR3 DNA reads TGCGCCAGCAGCCCAGGGGGCAGTGGAACTGAAGCTTTCTTT.

The rearrangement joins TRBV7-9 to TRBJ2-7; perhaps TRBD1 as D (6 bases). CDR3 length: 12 amino acids. V lost 1 base, J lost 6 bases, and 7 bases lay in between. The germline V gene encodes CDR1 SEHNR and CDR2 FQNEAQ (reference sequence). CDR3 nucleotides: TGTGCCAGCAGCTTAGGCAGGGGCGAGCAGTACTTC. It specifies CASSLGRGEQYF.

This clone was seen only once. V gene TRBV10-3 combines with J gene TRBJ2-7; D is perhaps TRBD1 (5 bases). V lost 6 bases, J lost 3 bases, and 18 bases lay in between. The CDR3 totals 15 residues. Per germline, CDR1 ENHRY and CDR2 SYGVKD. CDR3 loop: CAISAVGDRYYEQYF. The CDR3 region has the DNA TGTGCCATCAGCGCCGTAGGAGACAGATACTACGAGCAGTACTTC.

The CDR3 nucleotides read TGTGCCAGCAGCTTAGCGCTAGCGGGCTCAACCTACGAGCAGTACTTC. Protein: CASSLALAGSTYEQYF. The chain couples TRBV11-2 to TRBJ2-7; TRBD2 matches 8 bases. Germline trimming cut 1 base from V and 2 bases from J; bases unmatched to any gene: 7. The germline V gene has CDR1 SGHAT and CDR2 FQNNGV. The CDR3 loop spans 16 amino acids.

The chain links TRBV5-1 to TRBJ2-3; 7 bases map to TRBD1. V shed 0 bases, J shed 0 bases, and the junction held 4 bases outside the gene matches. Germline CDR1 is SGHRS and CDR2 is YFSETQ. CDR3 size: 16 residues. Here the CDR3 DNA reads TGCGCCAGCAGCTTGGGACAGGGTTTGAGCACAGATACGCAGTATTTT. Translation: CASSLGQGLSTDTQYF.

This clone was found a few times. The chain has TRBV11-2 and TRBJ2-7, with D unclear. The CDR3 runs to 11 residues. V lost 5 bases to trimming and J lost 3 bases, with 5 bases between them. Germline values: CDR1 SGHAT, CDR2 FQNNGV. The CDR3 DNA is TGTGCCAGCAGCGCCTACTACGAGCAGTACTTC. Translating gives CASSAYYEQYF.

V gene TRBV7-3 combines with J gene TRBJ1-1, with TRBD1 matching 7 bases. The CDR3 is 14 amino acids. V gave up 4 bases and J gave up 4 bases; unmatched junction bases: 6. Germline V gene lookup returns CDR1 SGHTA and CDR2 FQGTGA. The CDR3 bases are TGTGCCAGCAGCTCGGACAGGTTTGGCACTGAAGCTTTCTTT. Amino acid sequence: CASSSDRFGTEAFF.

The V call is TRBV27, the J call TRBJ2-7; 8 bases align to TRBD2. Trimming at V came to 4 bases and at J to 4 bases, leaving 3 bases not matched to a gene. Germline assignment: CDR1 MNHEY and CDR2 SMNVEV (reference sequence). The CDR3 length is 13 residues. The CDR3 DNA follows: TGTGCCAGCAGTTACGGGGGGGGGTACGAGCAGTACTTC. Translated: CASSYGGGYEQYF.

This clone was recorded a few times. The chain links TRBV19 to TRBJ2-2; a possible D gene is TRBD1 (5 bases). Trimming pared 4 bases from V and 4 bases from J, leaving 13 bases between. The CDR3 contains 15 residues. Germline lookup yields CDR1 LNHDA and CDR2 SQIVND (reference sequence). In DNA form, the CDR3 reads TGTGCCAGTAGTAACCAGGGTGGGGTCACCGGGGAGCTGTTTTTT. This translates into CASSNQGGVTGELFF.

The genes are TRBV9 and TRBJ2-1; TRBD1 agrees at 7 bases. Looked up from germline, CDR1 is SGDLS and CDR2 is YYNGEE. The CDR3 contains 16 residues. V trimming: 2 bases; J trimming: 7 bases; junction bases outside the gene matches: 12. In DNA form, the CDR3 reads TGTGCCAGCAGCGTCTCGGGACAGTTAGGTCAGAATGAGCAGTTCTTC. The encoded protein is CASSVSGQLGQNEQFF.

In this sample, this clone turned up a few times. The chain has TRBV14 and TRBJ2-5; 8 bases match TRBD2. Looked up from germline, CDR1 is SGHDN and CDR2 is FVKESK. V trimming: 1 base; J trimming: 5 bases; junction bases outside the gene matches: 9. CDR3 length equals 16 residues. The CDR3 here is CASSQGLGGRWETQYF. The CDR3 DNA is TGTGCCAGCAGCCAAGGACTCGGCGGGAGGTGGGAGACCCAGTACTTC.

The chain recombines TRBV30 with TRBJ1-3; the D gene is possibly TRBD1 (5 bases). CDR1 is GTSNPN, CDR2 SVGIG, per germline (reference sequence). Trimming took off 0 bases at V and 4 bases at J, with 10 bases between the two ends. The CDR3 extends over 14 amino acids. The CDR3 DNA reads TGTGCCTGGAGTGTAGGGGTGGGAGGAAACACCATATATTTT. Its translation is CAWSVGVGGNTIYF.

This sequence joins TRBV7-8 and TRBJ1-2, with D perhaps TRBD1 (6 bases). V was cut by 1 base and J by 3 bases, with 12 bases left in between. Germline assignment: CDR1 SGHVS and CDR2 FQNEAQ. The CDR3 covers 15 residues. The CDR3 spells CASSLDGQRDYGYTF. DNA of the CDR3: TGTGCCAGCAGCTTAGATGGACAGAGAGACTATGGCTACACCTTC.

The chain links TRBV5-1 to TRBJ2-7; 8 bases fit TRBD2. Germline lookup yields CDR1 SGHRS and CDR2 YFSETQ. The junction had 13 bases not matched to a gene; V was cut back by 5 bases and J by 0 bases. The CDR3 has 17 residues. For the CDR3, the DNA is TGCGCCAGCAGTCGGGGGGGTTTTCAGGCGTACTCCTACGAGCAGTACTTC. Amino acids: CASSRGGFQAYSYEQYF. Full variable domain (outside the CDR3, taken from reference TRBV5-1 and TRBJ2-7): KAGVTQTPRYLIKTRGQQVTLSCSPISGHRSVSWYQQTPGQGLQFLFEYFSETQRNKGNFPGRFSGRQFSNSRSEMNVSTLELGDSALYLCASSRGGFQAYSYEQYFGPGTRLTVT.

This rearrangement joins TRBV4-1 to TRBJ2-1; 10 bases fit TRBD2. After removal of 1 base from V and 2 bases from J, the junction contained 5 bases not matched to a gene. There are 17 residues in the CDR3. Germline V gene lookup returns CDR1 MGHRA and CDR2 YSYEKL. CDR3 sequence: CASSQGTSGPPYNEQFF. The CDR3 nucleotides are TGCGCCAGCAGCCAAGGGACTAGCGGACCCCCCTACAATGAGCAGTTCTTC.

The J gene is TRBJ2-7, the V gene TRBV6-1, with a possible D match to TRBD1 (5 bases). The CDR3 extends over 14 amino acids. Per germline, CDR1 MNHNS and CDR2 SASEGT. V was trimmed by 2 bases and J by 3 bases, leaving 11 bases between them. The CDR3 DNA reads as TGTGCCAGCAGTGAAACCCAGGGCTTCTACGAGCAGTACTTC. It encodes CASSETQGFYEQYF.

The genes are TRBV2 and TRBJ2-2; TRBD2 matches 8 bases. Germline CDR1 is SNHLY and CDR2 is FYNNEI. The CDR3 covers 15 residues. With V trimmed by 4 bases and J by 7 bases, 8 bases remained unmatched. As DNA, the CDR3 is TGTGCCAGCAGTGTGGGGGGCGGGAGGAACGGGGAGCTGTTTTTT. This gives the protein CASSVGGGRNGELFF.

The gene calls are TRBV5-8 and TRBJ1-5; TRBD1 aligns across 7 bases. The CDR3 length is 14 residues. The trim removed 2 bases at V and 7 bases at J, leaving 6 bases unmatched. CDR1 and CDR2 from the germline V gene are SGHTS and YDEGEE. In DNA form, the CDR3 reads TGTGCCAGCAGCTTCTGGACAGGAGACCAGCCCCAGCATTTT. This gives the protein CASSFWTGDQPQHF.

The rearrangement joins TRBV7-6 to TRBJ2-1, with 13 bases that match TRBD2. Trimming took 5 bases from V and 8 from J; bases not matched to a gene: 12. CDR1 and CDR2 (germline): SGHVS, FNYEAQ. This CDR3 is built from 17 residues. The CDR3 region is CASSRTLLAGGGHEQFF. CDR3 nucleotides: TGTGCCAGCAGCCGAACCCTACTAGCGGGAGGGGGACATGAGCAGTTCTTC.

The chain combines TRBV2 with TRBJ2-5, with 12 bases lining up with TRBD1. Germline values: CDR1 SNHLY, CDR2 FYNNEI. The CDR3 is 15 residues long. Germline trimming cut 5 bases from V and 4 bases from J; bases unmatched to any gene: 5. The CDR3 coding sequence is TGTGCCAGCAGTAGGGACAGGGGGCGCGGAGAGACCCAGTACTTC. It specifies CASSRDRGRGETQYF.

V and J are TRBV19 and TRBJ2-1, with D possibly matching TRBD1 (5 bases). The CDR3 is 14 amino acids. The V gene lost 5 bases and the J gene lost 6 bases, with 14 bases spanning the gap. Per the germline V gene, CDR1 is LNHDA and CDR2 is SQIVND (reference sequence). The CDR3 spells CASSPQGLGNEQFF. DNA for the CDR3: TGTGCCAGTAGTCCGCAGGGCCTTGGCAATGAGCAGTTCTTC.

Concerning this clone itself: The germline gene is not matched at one end of the junction; a read error may be the cause. The chain is built from TRBV7-7 and TRBJ2-5; 10 nucleotides align to TRBD1. The CDR3 is 15 residues long. Germline CDR1 is SSHAT and CDR2 is FNYEAQ (reference sequence). This CDR3 is CASSTGQGGRETQYF. The DNA for the CDR3 is TGTGCTAGCAGCACTGGACAGGGGGGGCGAGAGACCCAGTACTTC.

V is TRBV7-9 and J is TRBJ2-2, with a possible D match to TRBD1 (6 bases). This CDR3 has 15 amino acids. Germline CDR1 reads SEHNR; CDR2 reads FQNEAQ (reference sequence). The germline V and J ends were trimmed by 2 bases and 5 bases, with 12 bases remaining between them. The CDR3 loop reads CASSLQQGRTGELFF. The DNA of the CDR3 is TGTGCCAGCAGCTTACAACAGGGTAGGACCGGGGAGCTGTTTTTT.

The chain recombines TRBV6-1 with TRBJ1-3; D gene ambiguous. This CDR3 contains 15 residues. The V and J ends lost 5 bases and 1 base respectively, with 12 bases between them. Germline CDR1 MNHNS, CDR2 SASEGT. The CDR3 loop reads CASSLLGSSGNTIYF. The CDR3 DNA reads as TGTGCCAGCAGTTTACTAGGTAGTTCTGGAAACACCATATATTTT.

This chain connects TRBV20-1 to TRBJ1-4; D gene uncertain. This CDR3 is 11 amino acids long. Germline lookup yields CDR1 DFQATT and CDR2 SNEGSKA (reference sequence). V lost 3 bases to trimming and J lost 7 bases, with 6 bases between them. The CDR3 sequence is CSARRSEKLFF. Written as DNA, the CDR3 is TGCAGTGCTAGGAGGTCTGAAAAACTGTTTTTT.

The chain employs TRBV14 and TRBJ2-5, with TRBD2 matching over 12 bases. CDR1 and CDR2 from the germline V gene are SGHDN and FVKESK. The length of the CDR3 is 15 residues. The junction had 5 bases not matched to a gene; V was cut back by 4 bases and J by 5 bases. CDR3: CASSPRTSGMETQYF. DNA for the CDR3: TGTGCCAGCAGCCCGCGGACTAGCGGGATGGAGACCCAGTACTTC.